Listed below are T cell receptor beta chains from one sample, sequenced in a study of vaccination effects on CD4 cells after COVID-19. Which antigens these TCRs recognize remains unknown. TCRdb's table, derived via immunoSEQ multiplex PCR, lists solely in-frame clones and lacks some. This sample carries fewer than 85,000 clones, around 70% of them seen once, and the ten largest clones take about 2.2%. Sequenced material: CD4+ T cells from PBMCs cultured without peptide, taken after COVID-19 vaccination. The source is a human donor who received a COVID-19 vaccine. The CDR3 runs from the conserved cysteine through the conserved F or W. D genes are given only for firm matches. Size tells how often a clone was seen (once, few, many) or the class of an expanded clone, and some rows leave it out.

D gene,J gene,V gene,clone size,CDR3 protein,CDR3 DNA
NA,TRBJ2-3,TRBV4-3,NA,CASSQVGRGAATDTQYF,TGCGCCAGCAGCCAAGTCGGCAGGGGGGCCGCGACAGATACGCAGTATTTT
TRBD2,TRBJ2-5,TRBV3-1/TRBV3-2,NA,CASSQDSSGGEETQYF,TGTGCCAGCAGCCAAGATTCTAGCGGGGGTGAGGAGACCCAGTACTTC
NA,TRBJ2-3,TRBV7-7,once,CASSLHHTDTQYF,TGTGCCAGCAGCTTACATCACACAGATACGCAGTATTTT
TRBD1,TRBJ1-1,TRBV18,NA,CASSPGQGANTEAFF,TGTGCCAGCTCACCGGGACAGGGAGCGAACACTGAAGCTTTCTTT
NA,TRBJ2-3,TRBV7-3,NA,CASSLRGRTDTQYF,TGTGCCAGCAGCTTAAGAGGGCGCACAGATACGCAGTATTTT
NA,TRBJ1-5,TRBV2,few,CASVGSGNQPQHF,TGTGCCAGCGTCGGAAGCGGCAATCAGCCCCAGCATTTT
TRBD1,TRBJ1-1,TRBV28,NA,CASSLWGDRNTEAFF,TGTGCCAGCAGTTTATGGGGGGACAGGAACACTGAAGCTTTCTTT
TRBD1,TRBJ1-2,TRBV5-4,few,CASSLGGTGGGYTF,TGTGCCAGCAGCTTGGGGGGAACAGGGGGCGGCTACACCTTC
TRBD2,TRBJ2-1,TRBV5-4,few,CASSPRTSGTYNEQFF,TGTGCCAGCAGCCCTCGGACTAGCGGGACCTACAATGAGCAGTTCTTC
TRBD2,TRBJ2-3,TRBV7-2,NA,CASSLGWRGVTDTQYF,TGTGCCAGCAGCTTAGGTTGGCGGGGGGTTACAGATACGCAGTATTTT
TRBD2,TRBJ2-3,TRBV24-1,NA,CATSPQLAGGRADTQYF,TGTGCCACCAGCCCTCAGTTAGCGGGGGGCCGGGCAGATACGCAGTATTTT
NA,TRBJ1-6,TRBV18,few,CASSPGQQSSYNSPLHF,TGTGCCAGCTCACCAGGGCAGCAAAGCTCCTATAATTCACCCCTCCACTTT
NA,TRBJ2-3,TRBV5-1,NA,CASSLAAGVTDTQYF,TGCGCCAGCAGCTTGGCGGCAGGGGTTACAGATACGCAGTATTTT